This T cell receptor beta chain was documented in a study of T cell changes during pregnancy in multiple sclerosis. Germline assignment: CDR1 LNHDA and CDR2 SQIVND (reference sequence). V dropped 6 bases and J dropped 0; count of bases not matched to a gene: 6. This CDR3 contains 16 residues. Clones were read by immunoSEQ multiplex PCR, and TCRdb kept only the in-frame ones, dropping some. The table lists about 48,000 clones, over 75% of them singletons. The chain has TRBV19 and TRBJ1-4; 8 nucleotides line up with TRBD1. This sequence was found in a female donor with multiple sclerosis, enrolled in a pregnancy study. Sequencing used CD4+ T cells from peripheral blood mononuclear cells, obtained in the second trimester of pregnancy. CDR3 sequence: CASRGQATATNEKLFF. In DNA form, the CDR3 reads TGTGCCAGTAGGGGACAGGCCACTGCAACTAATGAAAAACTGTTTTTT. Using reference TRBV19 and TRBJ1-4 for the parts outside the CDR3, the full variable domain is DGGITQSPKYLFRKEGQNVTLSCEQNLNHDAMYWYRQDPGQGLRLIYYSQIVNDFQKGDIAEGYSVSREKKESFPLTVTSAQKNPTAFYLCASRGQATATNEKLFFGSGTQLSVL.